The clone carrying this T cell receptor (beta chain) was counted ten times or more. The antigen is not known. Trimming took 4 bases from V and 2 from J, leaving 0 bases between them. The CDR3 sequence is 12 residues long. CDR1 is SGHVS and CDR2 is FQNEAQ in the germline V gene. An equimolar mix of two oligonucleotides served as the beta constant-region primer for TRBC1 and TRBC2. TCRdb itself ran the UMI-ligation and nested PCR reads through MiXCR, one entry per CDR3 protein. The sample lists approximately 89,000 distinct CDR3 sequences, 7% to 8% occurring once. From the second PCR step, alpha and beta chains were amplified apart. The entry originates in a study of naive and memory T cell subsets. Findings of the study overall: Expression changes during T cell differentiation may affect RNA-based TCR counts. In CD4 and CD8 cells, diversity dropped from naive through EMRA.

The receptor was isolated from a human donor in good health. The sequencing input was central memory CD4+ T cells from blood. The J gene is TRBJ2-6, the V gene TRBV7-8, with no clear D. This chain's CDR3 is CASSSGANVLTF. The CDR3 nucleotides are TGTGCCAGCAGCTCTGGGGCCAACGTCCTGACTTTC.